This T cell receptor beta chain was recorded in a study of early T cells in non-severe SARS-CoV-2 infection. Overall study: Investigators sequenced bulk RNA drawn from unsorted whole blood, and chains remained unpaired.

TCRdb reprocessed the 5' RACE reads with MiXCR, giving one entry per CDR3 protein. The sample gives about 110,000 distinct CDR3 sequences, around an eighth of which show up once; around 2.9% is in the top ten. The germline V gene has CDR1 LNHDA and CDR2 SQIVND (reference sequence). The CDR3 has 12 amino acids. V gave up 8 bases and J gave up 6 bases, with 10 bases separating them. The TCR sequence derives from an adult who was a healthcare worker with PCR-confirmed SARS-CoV-2 infection or an uninfected control (not recorded which). V is TRBV19 and J is TRBJ2-2, with D unclear. Sequenced sample: whole blood. The CDR3 loop is CASHLGPGELFF. For the CDR3, the DNA is TGTGCCAGTCACCTCGGTCCCGGGGAGCTGTTTTTT.